This entry describes one TCR beta chain. The data derive from a study of T cell responses to AZD1222 COVID-19 vaccine. Study-wide context: Pooling covered second doses at about 4 or about 12 weeks.

Libraries were prepared by immunoSEQ multiplex PCR; TCRdb keeps only in-frame clonotypes and omits some of them. The data hold roughly 70,000 clones, with about 85% observed a single time. This CDR3 region has 14 residues. V shed 2 bases, J shed 4 bases, and the junction held 2 bases outside the gene matches. Per germline, CDR1 SGDLS and CDR2 YYNGEE. The rearrangement links TRBV9 to TRBJ2-7; 11 nucleotides line up with TRBD1. The sequence was obtained from an adult in good health. Sequencing used peripheral blood, obtained on day 0 of AZD1222 vaccination. DNA for the CDR3: TGTGCCAGCAGCGTGGGACAGGGGGGGTACGAGCAGTACTTC. Protein sequence: CASSVGQGGYEQYF.